This TCR beta chain emerged from a study of cytomegalovirus exposure and HLA in healthy donors. The PCR employed 60 Vbeta primers together with 13 Jbeta primers. Measured with immunoSEQ multiplex PCR; TCRdb has only the in-frame clones, and not every one. This repertoire shows fewer than 250,000 clones, approximately 78% found once; its top ten account for about 3.8%. Germline lookup yields CDR1 SGHAT and CDR2 FQNNGV. This CDR3 contains 13 residues. Trimming pared 2 bases from V and 4 bases from J, leaving 6 bases between. Sample: PBMCs. The V and J genes are TRBV11-2 and TRBJ1-5; D ambiguous. This clonotype was sampled from a male donor in good health and CMV-seronegative. CDR3 nucleotides: TGTGCCAGCAGCTTAAGGAGTAATCAGCCCCAGCATTTT. Residues: CASSLRSNQPQHF.